Reported below is one T cell receptor beta chain. Its antigen is still unknown. The sample comes from a study of tissue T cells after allogeneic stem cell transplantation. Across the study: Graft-versus-host disease patients received grafts, several unmodified and three CD34-selected to deplete T cells.

Clones were read by immunoSEQ multiplex PCR, and TCRdb kept only the in-frame ones, dropping some. Of 20,000 to 30,000 clones listed, roughly 89% are singletons. Findings of the study overall: Anatomically similar tissues had similar TCR repertoires within each patient. Blood and spleen captured only part of the tissue TCR repertoire. Few T cell clones were shared across patients, but motif clusters showed tissue-specific shared signatures.

This sequence originates from a male donor older than 55 who later had graft-versus-host disease after an allogeneic stem cell transplant. Here the sequenced sample was blood, taken before transplantation.

CDR3 nucleotides: TGTGCCAGCAGGATACAGGGTTCCTACGAGCAGTACTTC. Protein sequence: CASRIQGSYEQYF. The chain carries TRBV7-9 and TRBJ2-7; D perhaps matches TRBD1 (6 bases). Trimming stripped 6 bases from V and 1 base from J, with 10 bases between. The CDR3 runs to 13 residues. From germline, CDR1 is SEHNR and CDR2 FQNEAQ (reference sequence).